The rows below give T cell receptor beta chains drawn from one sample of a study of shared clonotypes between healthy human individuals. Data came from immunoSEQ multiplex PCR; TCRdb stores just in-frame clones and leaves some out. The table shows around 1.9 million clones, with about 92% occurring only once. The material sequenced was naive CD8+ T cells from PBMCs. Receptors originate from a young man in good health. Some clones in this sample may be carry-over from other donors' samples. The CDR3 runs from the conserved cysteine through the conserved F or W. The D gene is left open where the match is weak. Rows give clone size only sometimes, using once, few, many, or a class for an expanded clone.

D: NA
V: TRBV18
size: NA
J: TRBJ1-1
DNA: TGTGCCAGCTTCAACTTGACAGTTATGAACACTGAAGCTTTCTTT
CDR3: CASFNLTVMNTEAFF

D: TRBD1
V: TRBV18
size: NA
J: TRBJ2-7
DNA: TGTGCCAGCTCAGCGGGACAGGGGGCGCGGATCGAGCAGTACTTC
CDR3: CASSAGQGARIEQYF

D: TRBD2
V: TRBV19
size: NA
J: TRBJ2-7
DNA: TGTGCCAGTAGTCCGGGACTAGCAGTCCACGAGCAGTACTTC
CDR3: CASSPGLAVHEQYF

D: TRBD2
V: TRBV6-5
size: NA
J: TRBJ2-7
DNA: TGTGCCAGCAGTTATAGCCTAGCGGGCCCTCCTGGCGAGCAGTACTTC
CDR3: CASSYSLAGPPGEQYF

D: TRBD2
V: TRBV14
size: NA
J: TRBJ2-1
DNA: TGTGCCAGCAGCCATCTAGCGGGAGGGAACAATGAGCAGTTCTTC
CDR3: CASSHLAGGNNEQFF

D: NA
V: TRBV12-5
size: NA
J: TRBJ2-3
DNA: TGTGCTAGTGGTTTTGGGGCAAGGGATACGCAGTATTTT
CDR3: CASGFGARDTQYF

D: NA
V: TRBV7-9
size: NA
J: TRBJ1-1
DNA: TGTGCCAGCGGCCGATGGAACACTGAAGCTTTCTTT
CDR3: CASGRWNTEAFF

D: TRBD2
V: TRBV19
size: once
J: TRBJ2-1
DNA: TGTGCCAGTAGTAAACCGGGACTAGCGGCCAATGAGCAGTTCTTC
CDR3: CASSKPGLAANEQFF

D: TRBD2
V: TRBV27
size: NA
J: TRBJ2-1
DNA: TGTGCCAGCAGTCCCTCGGCGGGAGAGGGGATTAATGAGCAGTTCTTC
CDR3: CASSPSAGEGINEQFF

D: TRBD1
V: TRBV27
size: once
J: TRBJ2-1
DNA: TGTGCCAGCAGTTTGGGACAGGCCCTTTACAATGAGCAGTTCTTC
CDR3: CASSLGQALYNEQFF

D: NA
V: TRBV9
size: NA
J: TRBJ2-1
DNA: TGTGCCAGCAGCCCCGGGACTGCGACCTACAATGAGCAGTTCTTC
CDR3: CASSPGTATYNEQFF

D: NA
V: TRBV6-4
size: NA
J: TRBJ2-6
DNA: TGTGCCAGCAGTGAATCTGGGGCCAACGTCCTGACTTTC
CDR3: CASSESGANVLTF

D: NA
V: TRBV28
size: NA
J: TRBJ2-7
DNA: TGTGCCAGCAAACCGAGGGGGAGCCCCTACGAGCAGTACTTC
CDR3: CASKPRGSPYEQYF

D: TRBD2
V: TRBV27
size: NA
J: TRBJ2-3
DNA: TGTGCCAGCAGTTTATTCCCGACTAGCGGGGCCGACACAGATACGCAGTATTTT
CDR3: CASSLFPTSGADTDTQYF

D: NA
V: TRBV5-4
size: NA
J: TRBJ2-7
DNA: TGTGCCAGCAGCTTGGTTGATTGGGGCGGTGAGCAGTACTTC
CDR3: CASSLVDWGGEQYF

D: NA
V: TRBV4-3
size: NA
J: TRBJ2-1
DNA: TGCGCCAGCAGCCTTAATTACCAGACTTCCCCTTTGGATGAGCAGTTCTTC
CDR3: CASSLNYQTSPLDEQFF

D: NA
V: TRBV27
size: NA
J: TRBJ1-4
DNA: TGTGCCAGCAGTTTATCTCTCGAGGGAGGGCTTAATGAAAAACTGTTTTTT
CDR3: CASSLSLEGGLNEKLFF

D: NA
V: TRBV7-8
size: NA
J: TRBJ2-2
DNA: TGTGCCAGCAGCTTAGGACTCGGCCGGAGGGGGACCGGGGAGCTGTTTTTT
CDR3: CASSLGLGRRGTGELFF

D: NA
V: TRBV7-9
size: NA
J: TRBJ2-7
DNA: TGTGCCAGCAGCCCGATTAATGGCGGAGGGAGCTCCTACGAGCAGTACTTC
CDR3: CASSPINGGGSSYEQYF

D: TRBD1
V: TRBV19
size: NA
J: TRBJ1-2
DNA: TGTGCCAGCCGGGACAGGAGGGGTTGGGGCGGCTACACCTTC
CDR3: CASRDRRGWGGYTF

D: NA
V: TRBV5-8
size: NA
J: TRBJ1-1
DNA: TGTGCCAGCAGCACCCGGGGGCGGGGGGGCACTGAAGCTTTCTTT
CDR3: CASSTRGRGGTEAFF

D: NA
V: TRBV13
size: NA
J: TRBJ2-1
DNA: TGTGCCAGCAGCCCCCCAAGGCCCTACTCCTACAATGAGCAGTTCTTC
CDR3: CASSPPRPYSYNEQFF

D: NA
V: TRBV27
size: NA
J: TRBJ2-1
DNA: TGTGCCAGCAGTCCTTTTCCGGGACAAATCTACAATGAGCAGTTCTTC
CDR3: CASSPFPGQIYNEQFF

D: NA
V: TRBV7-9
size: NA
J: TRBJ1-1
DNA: TGTGCCAGCAGCTTAACAGGGCCTGAAGCTTTCTTT
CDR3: CASSLTGPEAFF

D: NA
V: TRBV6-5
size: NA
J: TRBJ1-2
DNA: TGTGCCAGCAGTTACTCGAGACGCGGGGTTGGCGGCTACACCTTC
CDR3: CASSYSRRGVGGYTF

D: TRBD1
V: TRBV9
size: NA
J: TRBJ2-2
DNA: TGTGCCAGCAGCGGGGGACAGGGGAACACCGGGGAGCTGTTTTTT
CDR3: CASSGGQGNTGELFF

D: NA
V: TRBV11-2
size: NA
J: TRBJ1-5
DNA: TGTGCCAGCAGGGACCCCCTTGGGCAGGGAGGTCATCAGCCCCAGCATTTT
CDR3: CASRDPLGQGGHQPQHF

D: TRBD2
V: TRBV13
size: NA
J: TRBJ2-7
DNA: TGTGCCAGCAGCTCAAGGACTAGCGGGAGCTACGAGCAGTACTTC
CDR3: CASSSRTSGSYEQYF

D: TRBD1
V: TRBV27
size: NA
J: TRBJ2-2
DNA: TGTGCCAGCAGTTTAAGGACAGGGCGCGACACCGGGGAGCTGTTTTTT
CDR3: CASSLRTGRDTGELFF

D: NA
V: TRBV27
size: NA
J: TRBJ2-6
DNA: TGTGCCAGCAGTCTTAATGGGGCCAACGTCCTGACTTTC
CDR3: CASSLNGANVLTF

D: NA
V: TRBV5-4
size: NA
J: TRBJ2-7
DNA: TGTGCCAGCAGCCGGGACTCACCCTACGAGCAGTACTTC
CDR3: CASSRDSPYEQYF